This entry features one T cell receptor (beta chain) sequence. This entry comes from a study of blood T cell repertoires in COVID-19. Study context: The United States, Italy and Spain provided the acute and convalescent COVID-19 samples. T cells, B-cell-depleted T cells, or PBMCs supplied cDNA or gDNA.

In the source study's methods: For nucleated cells, counts were estimated from reference gene primer amplification. Clones were read by immunoSEQ multiplex PCR, and TCRdb kept only the in-frame ones, dropping some. D and trimming were read from the DNA, whereas the V and J calls and clone size are those reported in that table. Of about 440,000 clones listed, 75% to 90% were seen once; the top ten hold approximately 4.5%. V trimming: 5 bases; J trimming: 0 bases; junction bases outside the gene matches: 7. Germline lookup yields CDR1 SGHNT and CDR2 YENEEA. The CDR3 consists of 15 residues. This TCR was sampled from a woman under 40 with acute or convalescent COVID-19. The V gene is TRBV11-3, the J gene TRBJ2-7, with TRBD2 identical over 7 bases. Sequenced material: peripheral blood. CDR3 sequence (DNA): TGTGCCAGCAGCCCACGGGGGAGGGACTCCTACGAGCAGTACTTC. It encodes CASSPRGRDSYEQYF. The full variable domain, its missing parts supplied by reference TRBV11-3 and TRBJ2-7, is EAGVVQSPRYKIIEKKQPVAFWCNPISGHNTLYWYLQNLGQGPELLIRYENEEAVDDSQLPKDRFSAERLKGVDSTLKIQPAELGDSAVYLCASSPRGRDSYEQYFGPGTRLTVT.